This T cell receptor beta chain was retrieved from a study of blood T cell repertoires in COVID-19. Germline CDR1 KGHSH, CDR2 LQKENI. Trimming took 5 bases from V and 2 from J; bases not matched to a gene: 5. The CDR3 sequence is 15 residues long. Method: immunoSEQ multiplex PCR; TCRdb's copy keeps in-frame clones and lacks some. The repertoire consists of 150,000 to 200,000 clones, with about 85% occurring once and the leading ten covering 5.5% to 7%. This TCR was recovered from a middle-aged woman with COVID-19, enrolled during active disease. The chain has TRBV18 and TRBJ1-4; 7 bases fit TRBD1. The material sequenced was peripheral blood. As DNA, the CDR3 is TGTGCCAGCTCAGCCCAACAGGGGACTAATGAAAAACTGTTTTTT. Its translation is CASSAQQGTNEKLFF.